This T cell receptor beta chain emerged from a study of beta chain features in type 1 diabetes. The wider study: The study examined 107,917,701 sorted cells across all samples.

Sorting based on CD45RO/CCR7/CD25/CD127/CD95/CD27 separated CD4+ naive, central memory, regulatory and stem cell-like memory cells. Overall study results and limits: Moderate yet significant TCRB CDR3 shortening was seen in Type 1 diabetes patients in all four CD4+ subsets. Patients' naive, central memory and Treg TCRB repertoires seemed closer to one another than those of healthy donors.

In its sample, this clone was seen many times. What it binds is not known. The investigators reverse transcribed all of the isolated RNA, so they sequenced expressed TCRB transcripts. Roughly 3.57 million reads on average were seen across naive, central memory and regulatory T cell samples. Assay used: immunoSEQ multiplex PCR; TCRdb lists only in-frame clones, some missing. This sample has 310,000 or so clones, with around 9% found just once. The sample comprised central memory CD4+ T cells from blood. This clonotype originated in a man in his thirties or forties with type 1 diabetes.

DNA of the CDR3: TGTGCCAGCAGCCGGGGGACAGGGGGAAATTCACCCCTCCACTTT. Amino acid sequence: CASSRGTGGNSPLHF. The J gene is TRBJ1-6, the V gene TRBV14, with TRBD1 matching 11 bases. Germline CDR1 SGHDN, CDR2 FVKESK. V lost 4 bases, J lost 7 bases, and 3 bases stayed unmatched. The CDR3 is 15 residues long.